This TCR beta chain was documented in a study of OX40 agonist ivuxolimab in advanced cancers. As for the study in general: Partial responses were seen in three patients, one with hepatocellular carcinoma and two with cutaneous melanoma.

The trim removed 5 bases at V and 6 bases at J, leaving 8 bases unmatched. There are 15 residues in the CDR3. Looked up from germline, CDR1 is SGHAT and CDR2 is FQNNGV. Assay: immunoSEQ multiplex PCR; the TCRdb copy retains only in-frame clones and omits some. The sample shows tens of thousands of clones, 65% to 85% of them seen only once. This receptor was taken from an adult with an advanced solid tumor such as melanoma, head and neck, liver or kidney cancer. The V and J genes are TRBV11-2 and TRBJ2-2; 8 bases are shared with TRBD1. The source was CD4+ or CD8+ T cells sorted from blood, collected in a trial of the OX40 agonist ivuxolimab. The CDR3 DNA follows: TGTGCCAGCAGCATTGGACAGGGATGGTCCGGGGAGCTGTTTTTT. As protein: CASSIGQGWSGELFF.